This is a list of T cell receptor beta chains from one sample in a study of T cell repertoires in cytomegalovirus infection. One entry per CDR3 protein, called by TCRdb with MiXCR from the reads. There are under 850,000 distinct CDR3 sequences in the sample; approximately 34% occur only once, and about 2.8% lies in the top ten. Material: PBMCs. Receptors were obtained from a human donor in good health (CMV status not recorded). Some clones in this sample may be carry-over from other donors' samples. CDR3s include the opening cysteine and the closing phenylalanine or tryptophan. D genes are given only for firm matches. For some rows the clone size is stated as once, few or many, or as a class when expanded; others skip it.

V gene	J gene	D gene	clone size	CDR3 protein	CDR3 DNA
TRBV28	TRBJ2-7	NA	NA	CASSPTGQPYEQYF	TGTGCCAGCAGTCCCACGGGACAACCTTACGAGCAGTACTTC
TRBV7-7	TRBJ2-5	NA	many	CASSLVGLETQYF	TGTGCTAGCAGCTTAGTTGGGCTGGAGACCCAGTACTTC
TRBV7-8	TRBJ2-2	TRBD2	many	CASSLAGRGLAGNSGELFF	TGTGCCAGCAGCTTAGCGGGCCGGGGACTAGCGGGAAACTCCGGGGAGCTGTTTTTT
TRBV19	TRBJ1-5	NA	many	CASSRPDGHQPQHF	TGTGCCAGTAGTAGACCCGACGGTCATCAGCCCCAGCATTTT
TRBV4-2	TRBJ1-2	NA	many	CASSQDAPGGRGYTF	TGTGCCAGCAGCCAAGATGCCCCGGGGGGCCGGGGCTACACCTTC
TRBV28	TRBJ2-1	TRBD1	NA	CASPPDRGHSGANEQFF	TGTGCCAGCCCCCCAGACAGGGGGCACTCGGGCGCGAATGAGCAGTTCTTC
TRBV7-8	TRBJ2-2	NA	many	CASSYTGNTGELFF	TGTGCCAGCAGCTATACGGGGAACACCGGGGAGCTGTTTTTT
TRBV7-2	TRBJ2-4	NA	NA	CASSLTGPTNIQYF	TGTGCCAGCAGCTTGACAGGTCCCACAAACATTCAGTACTTC
TRBV20-1	TRBJ2-5	NA	NA	CSASKTSKETQYF	TGCAGTGCTAGTAAGACCAGCAAAGAGACCCAGTACTTC
TRBV28	TRBJ1-2	TRBD1	NA	CASSKQGANGGYTF	TGTGCCAGCAGCAAACAGGGGGCTAACGGTGGCTACACCTTC
TRBV11-2	TRBJ2-7	NA	few	CASSLEPGAEQYF	TGTGCCAGCAGCTTAGAGCCGGGGGCCGAGCAGTACTTC
TRBV27	TRBJ1-1	TRBD1	NA	CASRQGAAEAFF	TGTGCCAGCAGACAGGGGGCCGCTGAAGCTTTCTTT
TRBV14	TRBJ1-2	NA	few	CASSQGRNYGYTF	TGTGCCAGCAGTCAAGGAAGGAACTATGGCTACACCTTC
TRBV27	TRBJ2-6	TRBD1	NA	CASSFDRDDGANVLTF	TGTGCCAGCAGTTTCGACAGGGATGATGGGGCCAACGTCCTGACTTTC
TRBV6-6	TRBJ1-5	TRBD1	NA	CASSEFFGTGGLHQPQHF	TGTGCCAGCAGTGAGTTTTTCGGAACAGGGGGTCTCCATCAGCCCCAGCATTTT
TRBV7-6	TRBJ1-3	NA	NA	CASTLGPPYSGNTIYF	TGTGCCAGCACCCTCGGACCGCCTTACTCTGGAAACACCATATATTTT
TRBV15	TRBJ2-2	NA	NA	CATSRVGFSGELFF	TGTGCCACCAGCAGAGTTGGGTTTTCCGGGGAGCTGTTTTTT
TRBV5-6	TRBJ2-1	NA	NA	CASSFGGKPYNEQFF	TGTGCCAGCAGCTTTGGCGGGAAACCCTACAATGAGCAGTTCTTC
TRBV12-3/TRBV12-4	TRBJ2-7	TRBD2	NA	CASSGGTKTRQSSYEQYF	TGTGCCAGCTCGGGGGGGACAAAGACACGACAGAGCTCCTACGAGCAGTACTTC
TRBV6-8	TRBJ1-2	TRBD1	NA	CASSSGQGEVYGYTF	TGTGCCAGCAGTTCGGGACAGGGGGAGGTCTATGGCTACACCTTC